This T cell receptor (beta chain) emerged from a study of shared clonotypes between healthy human individuals. The wider study: Ranging from 18 to 49 in age, donors were a couple of women and three men.

Each sorted subset replicate got 200 ng genomic DNA, 25,000 to 30,000 genomes. Original data processing: Filtering of immunoSEQ junctional sequences could not match full-length read filtering. Sequencing used immunoSEQ multiplex PCR; TCRdb keeps in-frame clones, though not all of them. V and J calls and clone size come straight from that table; D and trimming were deduced from the DNA. The data show 1,400,000 or so clones, about 98.5% seen once. Study observations and caveats: A handful of donors shared about 5% of their naive CD4 clonotypes.

With respect to this clone: What it binds is unknown.

V shed 4 bases and J shed 6 bases, with 17 bases lying between them. Germline CDR1 SQVTM, CDR2 ANQGSEA. The CDR3 has 14 amino acids. The sequencing sample was made of naive CD4+ T cells sorted from blood. Subset defined: CD45RA+ positively selected. This chain uses TRBV29-1 with TRBJ2-3, with D perhaps TRBD1 (6 bases). This clonotype was sampled from a man aged 25-45 years in good health. The CDR3 DNA is TGCAGCGTTGCCATGAGACAGGTAGTCGATACGCAGTATTTT. Translated: CSVAMRQVVDTQYF.